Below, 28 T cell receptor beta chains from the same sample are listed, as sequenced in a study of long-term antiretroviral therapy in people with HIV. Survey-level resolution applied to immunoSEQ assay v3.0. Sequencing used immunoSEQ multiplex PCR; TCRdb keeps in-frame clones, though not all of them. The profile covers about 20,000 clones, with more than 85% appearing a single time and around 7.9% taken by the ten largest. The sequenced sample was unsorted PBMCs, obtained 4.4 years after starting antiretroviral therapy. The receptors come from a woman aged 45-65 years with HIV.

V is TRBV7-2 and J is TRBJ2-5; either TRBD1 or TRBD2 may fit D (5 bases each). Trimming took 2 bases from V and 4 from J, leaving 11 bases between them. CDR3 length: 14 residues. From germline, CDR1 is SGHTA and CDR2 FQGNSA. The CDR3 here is CASSLLLGTETQYF. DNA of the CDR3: TGTGCCAGCAGCTTATTACTAGGGACAGAGACCCAGTACTTC.

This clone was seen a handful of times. Here the CDR3 reads CASSLRRGEETQYF. CDR3 DNA: TGTGCCAGCAGTTTACGGAGGGGGGAGGAGACCCAGTACTTC. The chain links TRBV27 to TRBJ2-5; D is tentatively TRBD1 or TRBD2 (6 bases each). Germline CDR1 and CDR2: MNHEY and SMNVEV (reference sequence). Trimming left V 2 bases short and J 5 bases short, with 12 bases between. This CDR3 contains 14 residues.

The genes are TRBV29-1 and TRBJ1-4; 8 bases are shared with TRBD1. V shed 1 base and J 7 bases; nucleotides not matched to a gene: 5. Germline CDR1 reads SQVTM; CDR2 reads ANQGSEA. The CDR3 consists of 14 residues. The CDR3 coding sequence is TGCAGCGTTGAAGTGGCAGGGGGCGTTGAAAAACTGTTTTTT. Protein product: CSVEVAGGVEKLFF.

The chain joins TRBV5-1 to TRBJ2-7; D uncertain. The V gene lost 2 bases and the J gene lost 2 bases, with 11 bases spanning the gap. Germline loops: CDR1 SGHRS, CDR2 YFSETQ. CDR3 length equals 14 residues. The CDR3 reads CASSLLMQAYEQYF. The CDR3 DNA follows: TGCGCCAGCAGCTTATTGATGCAGGCCTACGAGCAGTACTTC.

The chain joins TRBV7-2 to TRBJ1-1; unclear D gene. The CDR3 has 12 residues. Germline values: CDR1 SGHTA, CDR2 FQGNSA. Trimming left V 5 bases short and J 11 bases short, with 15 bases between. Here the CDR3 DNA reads TGTGCCAGCAGCCGAGTGGGGAGTCGTGCTTTCTTT. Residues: CASSRVGSRAFF.

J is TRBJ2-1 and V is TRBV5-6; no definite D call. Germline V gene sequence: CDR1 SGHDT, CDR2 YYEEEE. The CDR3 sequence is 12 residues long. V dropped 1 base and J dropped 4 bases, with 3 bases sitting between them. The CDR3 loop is CASSLYYNEQFF. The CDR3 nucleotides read TGTGCCAGCAGCTTGTATTACAATGAGCAGTTCTTC.

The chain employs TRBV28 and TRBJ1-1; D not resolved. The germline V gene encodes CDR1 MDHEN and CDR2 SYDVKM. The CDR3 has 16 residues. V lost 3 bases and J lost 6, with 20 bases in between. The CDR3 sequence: CASSFPQGPPSAEAFF. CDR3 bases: TGTGCCAGCAGTTTTCCGCAAGGGCCCCCGAGCGCTGAAGCTTTCTTT.

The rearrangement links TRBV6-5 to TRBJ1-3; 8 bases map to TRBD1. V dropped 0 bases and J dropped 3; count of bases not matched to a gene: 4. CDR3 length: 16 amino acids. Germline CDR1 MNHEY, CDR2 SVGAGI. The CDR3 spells CASSYSRRGHGNTIYF. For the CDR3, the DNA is TGTGCCAGCAGTTACTCTCGCAGGGGGCATGGAAACACCATATATTTT.

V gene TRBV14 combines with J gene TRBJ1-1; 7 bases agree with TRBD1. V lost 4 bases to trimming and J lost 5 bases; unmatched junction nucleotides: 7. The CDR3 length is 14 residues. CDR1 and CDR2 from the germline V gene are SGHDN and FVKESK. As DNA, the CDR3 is TGTGCCAGCAGCCCCACAGGGGTAAGGACTGAAGCTTTCTTT. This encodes CASSPTGVRTEAFF.

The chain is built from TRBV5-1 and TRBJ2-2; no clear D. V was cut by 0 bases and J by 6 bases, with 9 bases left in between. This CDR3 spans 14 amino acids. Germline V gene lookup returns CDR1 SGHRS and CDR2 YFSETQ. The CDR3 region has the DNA TGCGCCAGCAGCTTGGCGGTAGGAGCCGGGGAGCTGTTTTTT. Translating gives CASSLAVGAGELFF.

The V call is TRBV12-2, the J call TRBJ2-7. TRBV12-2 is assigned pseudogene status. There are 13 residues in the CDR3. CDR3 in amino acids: CASPWPKDYEQYF. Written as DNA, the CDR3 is TGTGCAAGCCCTTGGCCCAAGGACTACGAGCAGTACTTC.

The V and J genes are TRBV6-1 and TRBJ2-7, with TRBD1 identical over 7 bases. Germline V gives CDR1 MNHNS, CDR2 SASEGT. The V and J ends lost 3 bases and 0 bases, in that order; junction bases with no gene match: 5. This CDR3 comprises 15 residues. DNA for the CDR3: TGTGCCAGCAGTGAGGACAGGTCAAGCTCCTACGAGCAGTACTTC. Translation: CASSEDRSSSYEQYF.

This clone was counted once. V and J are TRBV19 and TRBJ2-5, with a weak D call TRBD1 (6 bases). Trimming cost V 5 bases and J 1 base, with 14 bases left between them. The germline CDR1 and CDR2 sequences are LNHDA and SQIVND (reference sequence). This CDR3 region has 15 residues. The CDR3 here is CASSLGGLSQETQYF. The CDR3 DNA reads TGTGCCAGTAGTTTAGGGGGATTAAGCCAAGAGACCCAGTACTTC.

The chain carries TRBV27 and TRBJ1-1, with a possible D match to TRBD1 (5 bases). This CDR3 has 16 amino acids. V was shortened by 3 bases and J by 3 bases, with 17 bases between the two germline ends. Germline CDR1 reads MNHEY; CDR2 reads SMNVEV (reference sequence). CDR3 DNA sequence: TGTGCCAGCAGTTTGGCCCCCTGGGGCAGGGACACTGAAGCTTTCTTT. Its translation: CASSLAPWGRDTEAFF.

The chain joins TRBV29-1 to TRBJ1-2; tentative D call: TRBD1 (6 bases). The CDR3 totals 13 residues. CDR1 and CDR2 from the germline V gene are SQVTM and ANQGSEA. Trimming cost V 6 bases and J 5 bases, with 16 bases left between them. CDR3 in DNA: TGCAGCGTAGATCGGACAGCTGAGTATGGCTACACCTTC. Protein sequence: CSVDRTAEYGYTF.

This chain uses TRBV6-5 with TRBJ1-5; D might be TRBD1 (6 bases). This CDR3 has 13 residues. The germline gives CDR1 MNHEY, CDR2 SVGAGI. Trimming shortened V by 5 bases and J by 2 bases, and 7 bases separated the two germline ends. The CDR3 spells CASSPGGNQPQHF. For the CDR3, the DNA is TGTGCCAGCAGTCCAGGGGGCAATCAGCCCCAGCATTTT.

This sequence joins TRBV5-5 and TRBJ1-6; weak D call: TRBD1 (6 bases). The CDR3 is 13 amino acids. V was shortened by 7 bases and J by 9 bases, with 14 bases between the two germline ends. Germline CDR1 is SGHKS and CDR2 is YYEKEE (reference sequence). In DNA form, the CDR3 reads TGTGCCAGCTCAGGGGAGAGGACTTCACCCCTCCACTTT. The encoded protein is CASSGERTSPLHF.

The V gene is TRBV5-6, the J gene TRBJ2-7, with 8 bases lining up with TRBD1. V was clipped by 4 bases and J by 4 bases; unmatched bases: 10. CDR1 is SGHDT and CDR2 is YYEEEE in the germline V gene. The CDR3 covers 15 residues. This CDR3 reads CASSRDRRREYEQYF. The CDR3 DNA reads TGTGCCAGCAGCCGGGACAGGAGAAGAGAGTACGAGCAGTACTTC.

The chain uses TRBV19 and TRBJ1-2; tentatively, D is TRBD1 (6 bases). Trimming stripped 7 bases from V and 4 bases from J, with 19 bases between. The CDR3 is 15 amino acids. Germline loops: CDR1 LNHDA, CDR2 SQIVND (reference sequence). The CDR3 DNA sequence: TGTGCCAGTACCCGGACGGGGGGCTGGGGCTATGGCTACACCTTC. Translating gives CASTRTGGWGYGYTF.

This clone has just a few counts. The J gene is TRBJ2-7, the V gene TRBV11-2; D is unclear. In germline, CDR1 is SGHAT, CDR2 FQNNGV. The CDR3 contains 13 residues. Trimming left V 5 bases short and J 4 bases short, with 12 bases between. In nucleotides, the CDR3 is TGTGCCAGCAGCGGCCTAAAAGGGTACGAGCAGTACTTC. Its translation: CASSGLKGYEQYF. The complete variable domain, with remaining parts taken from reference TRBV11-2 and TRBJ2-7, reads EAGVAQSPRYKIIEKRQSVAFWCNPISGHATLYWYQQILGQGPKLLIQFQNNGVVDDSQLPKDRFSAERLKGVDSTLKIQPAKLEDSAVYLCASSGLKGYEQYFGPGTRLTVT.

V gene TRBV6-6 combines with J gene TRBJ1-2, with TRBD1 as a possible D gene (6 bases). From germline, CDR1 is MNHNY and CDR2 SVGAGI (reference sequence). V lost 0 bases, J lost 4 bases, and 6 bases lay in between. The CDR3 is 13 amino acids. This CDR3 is CASSYSTGYGYTF. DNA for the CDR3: TGTGCCAGCAGTTACTCGACAGGCTATGGCTACACCTTC.

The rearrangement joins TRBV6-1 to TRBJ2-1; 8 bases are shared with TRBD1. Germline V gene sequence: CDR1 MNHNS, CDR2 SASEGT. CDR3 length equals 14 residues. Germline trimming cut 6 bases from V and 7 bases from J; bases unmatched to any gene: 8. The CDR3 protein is CASRRQGSRNEQFF. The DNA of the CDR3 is TGTGCCAGCAGACGACAGGGGAGTCGAAATGAGCAGTTCTTC.

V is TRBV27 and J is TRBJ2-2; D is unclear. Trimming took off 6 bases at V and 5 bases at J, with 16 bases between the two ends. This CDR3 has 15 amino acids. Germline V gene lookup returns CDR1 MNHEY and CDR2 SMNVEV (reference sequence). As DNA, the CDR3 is TGTGCCAGCAGCCGCCGTGCCCCGCGGACCGGGGAGCTGTTTTTT. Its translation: CASSRRAPRTGELFF.

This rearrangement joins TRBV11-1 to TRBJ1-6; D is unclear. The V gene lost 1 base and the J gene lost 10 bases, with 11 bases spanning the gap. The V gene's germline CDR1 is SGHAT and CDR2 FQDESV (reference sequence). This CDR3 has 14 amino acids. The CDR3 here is CASSLGTSGSPLHF. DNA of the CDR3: TGTGCCAGCAGCTTAGGGACTTCGGGCTCACCCCTCCACTTT.

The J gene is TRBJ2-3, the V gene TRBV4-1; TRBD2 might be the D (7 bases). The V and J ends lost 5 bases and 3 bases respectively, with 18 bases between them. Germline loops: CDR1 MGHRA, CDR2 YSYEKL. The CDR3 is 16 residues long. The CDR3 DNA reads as TGCGCCAGCAGCTTCGCTTGGGGGGGCAGGACAGATACGCAGTATTTT. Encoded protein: CASSFAWGGRTDTQYF.

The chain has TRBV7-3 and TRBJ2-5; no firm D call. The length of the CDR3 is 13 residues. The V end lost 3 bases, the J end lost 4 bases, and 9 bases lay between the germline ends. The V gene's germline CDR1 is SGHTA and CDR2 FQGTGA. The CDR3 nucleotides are TGTGCCAGCAGCTTGGGGTTCCGAGAGACCCAGTACTTC. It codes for CASSLGFRETQYF. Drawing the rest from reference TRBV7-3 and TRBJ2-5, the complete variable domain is GAGVSQTPSNKVTEKGKYVELRCDPISGHTALYWYRQSLGQGPEFLIYFQGTGAADDSGLPNDRFFAVRPEGSVSTLKIQRTERGDSAVYLCASSLGFRETQYFGPGTRLLVL.

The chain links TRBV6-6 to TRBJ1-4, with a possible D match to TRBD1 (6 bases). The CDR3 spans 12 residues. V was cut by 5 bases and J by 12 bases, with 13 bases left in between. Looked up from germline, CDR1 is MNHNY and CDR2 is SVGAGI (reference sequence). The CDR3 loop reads CASSPGAGELFF. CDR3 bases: TGTGCCAGCAGTCCAGGGGCAGGAGAACTGTTTTTT.

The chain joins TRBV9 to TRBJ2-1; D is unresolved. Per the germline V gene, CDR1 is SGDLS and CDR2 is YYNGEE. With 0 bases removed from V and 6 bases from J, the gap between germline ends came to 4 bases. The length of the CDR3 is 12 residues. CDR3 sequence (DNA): TGTGCCAGCAGCGTAGCGGCCAATGAGCAGTTCTTC. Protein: CASSVAANEQFF. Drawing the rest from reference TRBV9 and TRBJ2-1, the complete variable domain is DSGVTQTPKHLITATGQRVTLRCSPRSGDLSVYWYQQSLDQGLQFLIQYYNGEERAKGNILERFSAQQFPDLHSELNLSSLELGDSALYFCASSVAANEQFFGPGTRLTVL.